Shown below are 28 T cell receptor beta chains from a single sample sequenced in a study of monozygotic twins with inflammatory bowel disease. TCRdb re-called the 5' RACE reads and catalogs CDR3 proteins one per entry, DNA excluded. This repertoire comprises about 130,000 distinct CDR3 sequences; its ten largest clones make up over 1%. The specimen sequenced was blood. The receptors originated from a human donor with ulcerative colitis or Crohn's disease, or a healthy co-twin of an affected twin (not recorded which).

The chain has TRBV28 and TRBJ1-2; the D gene TCRdb calls, TRBD1, cannot be checked with no DNA. The germline V gene has CDR1 MDHEN and CDR2 SYDVKM. There are 16 residues in the CDR3. This chain's CDR3 is CASSLDKGGPLYGYTF.

The chain links TRBV10-3 to TRBJ2-1. This CDR3 is built from 11 residues. CDR1 ENHRY and CDR2 SYGVKD come from the germline V gene. The CDR3 sequence is CAISEGIKQFF.

The chain employs TRBV5-1 and TRBJ1-3; TCRdb's D call of TRBD1 is untestable without DNA. Germline CDR1 SGHRS, CDR2 YFSETQ. CDR3 length: 17 amino acids. The CDR3 sequence: CASSLARDTRDGNTIYF.

The rearrangement joins TRBV7-7 to TRBJ2-5; TCRdb gives TRBD1 as the D gene, but with no DNA this cannot be confirmed. The CDR3 extends over 14 amino acids. Germline CDR1 SSHAT, CDR2 FNYEAQ (reference sequence). The CDR3 loop reads CASSLMDSQETQYF. Filled out from reference TRBV7-7 and TRBJ2-5, the complete variable domain reads GAGVSQSPRYKVTKRGQDVTLRCDPISSHATLYWYQQALGQGPEFLTYFNYEAQPDKSGLPSDRFSAERPEGSISTLTIQRTEQRDSAMYRCASSLMDSQETQYFGPGTRLLVL.

The rearrangement joins TRBV20-1 to TRBJ1-2. CDR3 length: 13 residues. Germline-derived CDR1 and CDR2 are DFQATT and SNEGSKA (reference sequence). CDR3 region: CSASKGRDYGYTF.

V gene TRBV9 combines with J gene TRBJ1-3; the TCRdb call, TRBD1, lacks DNA for checking. Germline CDR1 SGDLS, CDR2 YYNGEE. CDR3 size: 18 residues. The CDR3 reads CASSVAGQGATDGNTIYF. The full variable domain, rest sourced from reference TRBV9 and TRBJ1-3, is DSGVTQTPKHLITATGQRVTLRCSPRSGDLSVYWYQQSLDQGLQFLIQYYNGEERAKGNILERFSAQQFPDLHSELNLSSLELGDSALYFCASSVAGQGATDGNTIYFGEGSWLTVV.

The J gene is TRBJ2-7, the V gene TRBV28; TCRdb lists TRBD2, though no DNA is available to test this call. The CDR3 spans 13 residues. Germline lookup yields CDR1 MDHEN and CDR2 SYDVKM. The CDR3 loop reads CASSTGLPYEQYF.

J is TRBJ2-3 and V is TRBV5-1; TCRdb proposes TRBD2, but this gene call is untestable without DNA. This CDR3 is built from 17 residues. Per the germline V gene, CDR1 is SGHRS and CDR2 is YFSETQ. The CDR3 is CASSLAPGGQGTDTQYF.

The chain employs TRBV6-1 and TRBJ2-7; TCRdb names TRBD1, which stays unverified in the absence of DNA. The CDR3 length is 13 residues. Germline V lookup: CDR1 MNHNS, CDR2 SASEGT. This chain's CDR3 is CASSGRGPYEQYF.

The chain is built from TRBV7-9 and TRBJ1-3. The germline CDR1 and CDR2 sequences are SEHNR and FQNEAQ (reference sequence). The CDR3 runs to 14 residues. CDR3 protein: CASSKTESGNTIYF.

The chain links TRBV5-1 to TRBJ2-3; the TRBD1 assignment by TCRdb is unverifiable without DNA. Germline V gene lookup returns CDR1 SGHRS and CDR2 YFSETQ. This CDR3 spans 15 amino acids. The CDR3 protein is CASSSIQGTTDTQYF.

The chain combines TRBV11-2 with TRBJ2-1; TCRdb gives TRBD2 as the D gene, but with no DNA this cannot be confirmed. Germline CDR1 and CDR2: SGHAT and FQNNGV. The length of the CDR3 is 15 residues. The CDR3 loop is CASSPSGIDYNEQFF.

The chain links TRBV20-1 to TRBJ1-2. The length of the CDR3 is 14 residues. CDR1 DFQATT and CDR2 SNEGSKA come from the germline V gene (reference sequence). CDR3: CSASIGRANYGYTF.

The CDR3 spells CASTGGYEQYF. The chain has TRBV6-5 and TRBJ2-7; the D call from TCRdb, TRBD1, cannot be confirmed without DNA. This CDR3 has 11 residues. Per germline, CDR1 MNHEY and CDR2 SVGAGI.

The chain couples TRBV6-2 or TRBV6-3 to TRBJ2-1; the TCRdb call, TRBD2, lacks DNA for checking. CDR1 is MNHEY, CDR2 SVGEGT, per germline. CDR3 length: 14 residues. This CDR3 reads CASRRDSGRNEQFF.

V gene TRBV7-9 combines with J gene TRBJ2-1; TCRdb designates TRBD1, a call that cannot be tested without DNA. Germline V gene sequence: CDR1 SEHNR, CDR2 FQNEAQ (reference sequence). The CDR3 consists of 15 residues. CDR3 loop: CASSLAAGTKNEQFF.

V gene TRBV28 combines with J gene TRBJ1-2; checking the TCRdb D call of TRBD1 is not possible without DNA. The germline V gene encodes CDR1 MDHEN and CDR2 SYDVKM. The CDR3 loop spans 14 amino acids. This chain's CDR3 is CASSLGGPNYGYTF.

V gene TRBV5-1 combines with J gene TRBJ2-2; without DNA, the TCRdb call of TRBD2 cannot be checked. The length of the CDR3 is 17 residues. The V gene's germline CDR1 is SGHRS and CDR2 YFSETQ. The CDR3 here is CASSLGGRPANTGELSF.

J is TRBJ1-5 and V is TRBV7-2; no DNA is available, so the TRBD1 call from TCRdb remains unchecked. The CDR3 has 14 amino acids. Germline values: CDR1 SGHTA, CDR2 FQGNSA. Here the CDR3 reads CASSSSGGNQPQHF.

V gene TRBV6-6 combines with J gene TRBJ2-7; the D gene TCRdb calls, TRBD2, cannot be checked with no DNA. Germline V gene lookup returns CDR1 MNHNY and CDR2 SVGAGI (reference sequence). This CDR3 has 14 amino acids. This CDR3 is CASSRGVGGYEQYF.

The chain uses TRBV12-3 or TRBV12-4 and TRBJ2-2. The CDR3 contains 11 residues. The chain's CDR3 is CASPKDGELFF.

This chain connects TRBV7-2 to TRBJ1-1; lacking DNA, the TRBD1 call made by TCRdb goes unchecked. Germline V gives CDR1 SGHTA, CDR2 FQGNSA. The CDR3 runs 18 residues. The CDR3 protein is CASSLLIRDRGQNTEAFF.

The chain links TRBV4-2 to TRBJ2-7; there is no DNA to check the TCRdb D call of TRBD2. The CDR3 contains 16 residues. Germline assignment: CDR1 LGHNA and CDR2 YNFKEQ. CDR3 amino acids: CASSRSPSGLRGEQYF.

The chain uses TRBV20-1 and TRBJ2-7; TCRdb indicates TRBD2, and absent DNA this call remains unverified. This CDR3 is built from 14 residues. CDR1 is DFQATT and CDR2 is SNEGSKA in the germline V gene (reference sequence). CDR3 in amino acids: CSARDAGGGYEQYF.

The CDR3 loop reads CASSGLAGVADTQYF. The chain recombines TRBV7-2 with TRBJ2-3; TCRdb selects TRBD2, and the lack of DNA leaves this call unchecked. Germline CDR1 is SGHTA and CDR2 is FQGNSA. This CDR3 spans 15 amino acids.

The V call is TRBV29-1, the J call TRBJ2-2; TCRdb's assignment of TRBD1 cannot be checked, as there is no DNA. There are 13 residues in the CDR3. Germline CDR1 and CDR2: SQVTM and ANQGSEA. CDR3 protein: CSVFWGGFGELFF.

The rearrangement links TRBV6-5 to TRBJ2-2. The CDR3 has 16 residues. Germline-derived CDR1 and CDR2 are MNHEY and SVGAGI. CDR3 in amino acids: CASSYSTSGYTGELFF.

The chain recombines TRBV7-2 with TRBJ1-1. This CDR3 region has 13 residues. CDR1 SGHTA and CDR2 FQGNSA come from the germline V gene. The CDR3 loop is CASSLNGGREAFF. Complete variable domain (other parts from reference TRBV7-2 and TRBJ1-1): GAGVSQSPSNKVTEKGKDVELRCDPISGHTALYWYRQSLGQGLEFLIYFQGNSAPDKSGLPSDRFSAERTGGSVSTLTIQRTQQEDSAVYLCASSLNGGREAFFGQGTRLTVV.